This entry concerns a single T cell receptor beta chain. The antigen remains undetermined. The CDR3 length is 14 residues. The V gene end was trimmed by 2 bases and the J gene end by 6 bases; junction bases not matched to a gene: 3. CDR1 and CDR2 from the germline V gene are DFQATT and SNEGSKA (reference sequence). TCRdb passed the 5' RACE reads through MiXCR, listing each CDR3 protein once. The data show 200,000 to 300,000 distinct CDR3 sequences, roughly 7.5% seen once. This entry comes from a study of identical twins. General study results and limits: Fewer insertions characterized abundant cord blood beta clonotypes, whereas memory repertoires showed none. Within twin pairs, the out-of-frame alpha sequences they shared showed excess low generation probability.

This sample was shared with a second study, whose subject was yellow fever vaccine responses in identical twins. That paper notes: Among the twins, the vaccine T cell response reportedly seemed partly convergent and partly personalized.

Sequencing was performed on CD8+ T cells sorted from blood. This receptor was identified in a woman younger than 30 in good health. The rearrangement uses TRBV20-1 and TRBJ1-5, with TRBD1 matching 11 bases. DNA of the CDR3: TGCAGTGCTAGACGGACAGGGGGCGGTCAGCCCCAGCATTTT. This encodes CSARRTGGGQPQHF.